What follows are 27 T cell receptor beta chains derived from one specimen sequenced in a study of T-cell reconstitution after alpha-beta-depleted transplantation in children. The library targeted TCRbeta and was prepared with unique molecular identifiers. TCRdb called the PCR reads again in MiXCR, with one record for every CDR3 protein. The sample shows 300,000 to 400,000 distinct CDR3 sequences, 20% to 30% of them seen only once. This sample comprised PBMCs, mostly from graft donor cells, obtained 180 days after TCRalphabeta/CD19-depleted stem cell transplant. All receptors derive from a male patient aged 5 to 17 who had a stem cell transplant for acute lymphoblastic leukemia, so the T cells may come from the graft donor.

V usage is TRBV19 and J usage is TRBJ2-7, with a tentative D call TRBD1 (6 bases). CDR1 and CDR2 from the germline V gene are LNHDA and SQIVND (reference sequence). V was trimmed by 4 bases and J by 2 bases, leaving 15 bases between them. This CDR3 comprises 15 residues. In DNA, the CDR3 is TGTGCCAGTAGTAGCTCCGGGACACCCACCTACGAGCAGTACTTC. Encoded protein: CASSSSGTPTYEQYF.

The genes are TRBV7-2 and TRBJ2-1; 10 bases align to TRBD2. CDR1 is SGHTA, CDR2 FQGNSA, per germline. V was clipped by 5 bases and J by 3 bases; unmatched bases: 7. The CDR3 consists of 16 residues. As DNA, the CDR3 is TGTGCCAGCAGCCTAGGGACTAGCGTTATCTACAATGAGCAGTTCTTC. Residues: CASSLGTSVIYNEQFF.

V gene TRBV12-3 or TRBV12-4 combines with J gene TRBJ2-7; 10 nucleotides align to TRBD1. This CDR3 region has 17 residues. V lost 5 bases to trimming and J lost 0 bases; unmatched junction nucleotides: 10. For the CDR3, the DNA is TGTGCCAGCAGTCGATACGGGACAGGGGCGATCTCCTACGAGCAGTACTTC. Its translation is CASSRYGTGAISYEQYF.

This clonotype was picked up a small number of times. V is TRBV9 and J is TRBJ2-7; maybe TRBD1 (6 bases). The V gene lost 4 bases and the J gene lost 0 bases, with 14 bases spanning the gap. Germline-derived CDR1 and CDR2 are SGDLS and YYNGEE. This CDR3 has 15 residues. The CDR3 reads CASSPSGASSYEQYF. CDR3 DNA sequence: TGTGCCAGCAGCCCTTCAGGGGCTTCCTCCTACGAGCAGTACTTC. The entire variable domain, with the rest obtained from reference TRBV9 and TRBJ2-7, is as follows: DSGVTQTPKHLITATGQRVTLRCSPRSGDLSVYWYQQSLDQGLQFLIQYYNGEERAKGNILERFSAQQFPDLHSELNLSSLELGDSALYFCASSPSGASSYEQYFGPGTRLTVT.

In its sample, this clonotype was seen a few times. The chain links TRBV6-5 to TRBJ2-3; 7 bases match TRBD1. The CDR3 spans 15 residues. Per the germline V gene, CDR1 is MNHEY and CDR2 is SVGAGI. The V and J ends lost 2 bases and 3 bases, in that order; junction bases with no gene match: 5. CDR3 sequence: CASSYRGRRTDTQYF. The CDR3 DNA sequence: TGTGCCAGCAGTTACAGGGGGCGCCGAACAGATACGCAGTATTTT.

This clonotype appeared a few times. The rearrangement links TRBV12-3 or TRBV12-4 to TRBJ1-1; 9 nucleotides match TRBD1. The CDR3 covers 12 residues. J was trimmed by 8 bases and V by 5 bases; bases with no gene match: 3. The CDR3 nucleotides read TGTGCCAGCAGTCTCGGGACAGGGGAAGCTTTCTTT. As protein: CASSLGTGEAFF.

J is TRBJ2-7 and V is TRBV2; 11 bases are shared with TRBD2. Germline V gene data show CDR1 as SNHLY and CDR2 as FYNNEI. The CDR3 contains 16 residues. Trimming at V came to 6 bases and at J to 3 bases, leaving 10 bases not matched to a gene. The CDR3 DNA sequence: TGTGCCAGCAGCCCTTTAGCGGGAGGGACTGGCTACGAGCAGTACTTC. Protein product: CASSPLAGGTGYEQYF.

In its sample, this clonotype was seen a few times. This chain connects TRBV5-6 to TRBJ2-7; D assignment may be TRBD1 or TRBD2 (5 bases each). Between the trimmed V and J ends, which lost 4 bases and 4 bases, there was a span of 12 bases. This CDR3 is 13 amino acids long. Germline V lookup: CDR1 SGHDT, CDR2 YYEEEE. This CDR3 reads CASSPGTFYEQYF. Written as DNA, the CDR3 is TGTGCCAGCAGCCCAGGGACCTTTTACGAGCAGTACTTC.

This clonotype was observed a few times. The rearrangement uses TRBV5-5 and TRBJ2-4; D ambiguous. V gave up 4 bases and J gave up 0 bases, with 14 bases separating them. This CDR3 has 16 amino acids. Germline loops: CDR1 SGHKS, CDR2 YYEKEE (reference sequence). The CDR3, as DNA: TGTGCCAGCAGCACCCGACGGACCCTAGCCAAAAACATTCAGTACTTC. It codes for CASSTRRTLAKNIQYF. Full variable domain (rest looked up from reference TRBV5-5 and TRBJ2-4): DAGVTQSPTHLIKTRGQQVTLRCSPISGHKSVSWYQQVLGQGPQFIFQYYEKEERGRGNFPDRFSARQFPNYSSELNVNALLLGDSALYLCASSTRRTLAKNIQYFGAGTRLSVL.

The chain employs TRBV5-1 and TRBJ2-1, with no clear D. Per the germline V gene, CDR1 is SGHRS and CDR2 is YFSETQ. The length of the CDR3 is 14 residues. V lost 0 bases and J 5 bases, leaving 9 bases between the germline ends. The CDR3 protein is CASSLVGRNNEQFF. In DNA form, the CDR3 reads TGCGCCAGCAGCTTGGTCGGCCGAAACAATGAGCAGTTCTTC.

In the case of this clonotype: Relative to the germline gene, one junction end is altered; a read error may explain this. The chain couples TRBV6-5 to TRBJ2-1; no firm D call. Germline V CDR1 and CDR2: MNHEY, SVGAGI. The CDR3 length is 13 residues. CDR3 DNA: TGTGCCAGCTGTTACTCCAAGGGTCATGAGCAGTTCTTC. As protein: CASCYSKGHEQFF.

V is TRBV25-1 and J is TRBJ2-6; TRBD1 might be the D (6 bases). The germline V and J ends were trimmed by 4 bases and 1 base, with 14 bases remaining between them. This CDR3 has 17 residues. CDR1 is MGHDK, CDR2 SYGVNS, per germline. For the CDR3, the DNA is TGTGCCAGCAGTGTACCCGGTCAGGGGTCTGGGGCCAACGTCCTGACTTTC. Its protein product is CASSVPGQGSGANVLTF. Using reference TRBV25-1 and TRBJ2-6 for the parts outside the CDR3, the full variable domain is EADIYQTPRYLVIGTGKKITLECSQTMGHDKMYWYQQDPGMELHLIHYSYGVNSTEKGDLSSESTVSRIRTEHFPLTLESARPSHTSQYLCASSVPGQGSGANVLTFGAGSRLTVL.

This sequence joins TRBV12-3 or TRBV12-4 and TRBJ2-1, with a possible D match to TRBD1 (5 bases). The CDR3 extends over 14 amino acids. V was cut by 8 bases and J by 6 bases, with 17 bases left in between. CDR3 DNA sequence: TGTGCCAGCCAGGGATGGTCCTCGCTCAATGAGCAGTTCTTC. It is translated as CASQGWSSLNEQFF.

A few counts support this clonotype. The rearrangement joins TRBV9 to TRBJ2-1; perhaps TRBD2 as D (6 bases). Germline CDR1 and CDR2: SGDLS and YYNGEE. The CDR3 extends over 15 amino acids. Trimming took 1 base from V and 5 from J, leaving 13 bases between them. The CDR3 nucleotides read TGTGCCAGCAGCGTATTCGGGGGAGCAAACAATGAGCAGTTCTTC. Encoded protein: CASSVFGGANNEQFF.

The chain carries TRBV18 and TRBJ2-1, with D possibly matching TRBD2 (6 bases). The CDR3 spans 15 residues. Germline values: CDR1 KGHSH, CDR2 LQKENI. The V end lost 5 bases, the J end lost 4 bases, and 15 bases lay between the germline ends. CDR3 nucleotide sequence: TGTGCCAGCTCAACCCGGGGAGGCTCTTACAATGAGCAGTTCTTC. This translates into CASSTRGGSYNEQFF. The entire variable domain, with the rest obtained from reference TRBV18 and TRBJ2-1, is as follows: NAGVMQNPRHLVRRRGQEARLRCSPMKGHSHVYWYRQLPEEGLKFMVYLQKENIIDESGMPKERFSAEFPKEGPSILRIQQVVRGDSAAYFCASSTRGGSYNEQFFGPGTRLTVL.

The rearrangement links TRBV5-1 to TRBJ2-1; D may match TRBD1 or TRBD2 (5 bases each). V was trimmed by 0 bases and J by 0 bases, leaving 10 bases between them. From germline, CDR1 is SGHRS and CDR2 YFSETQ. This CDR3 is built from 16 residues. The CDR3 DNA reads as TGCGCCAGCAGCTTGGTGGGGGATCCCTCCTACAATGAGCAGTTCTTC. Translating it yields CASSLVGDPSYNEQFF. Looking up the rest from reference TRBV5-1 and TRBJ2-1 gives the full variable domain: KAGVTQTPRYLIKTRGQQVTLSCSPISGHRSVSWYQQTPGQGLQFLFEYFSETQRNKGNFPGRFSGRQFSNSRSEMNVSTLELGDSALYLCASSLVGDPSYNEQFFGPGTRLTVL.

The chain links TRBV27 to TRBJ2-5, with 9 positions matching TRBD1. CDR3 length: 15 residues. The ends lost 6 bases at V and 2 bases at J; junction bases unmatched: 7. Germline CDR1 MNHEY, CDR2 SMNVEV (reference sequence). The DNA of the CDR3 is TGTGCCAGCAGATCTCTCGGGACAGGGCAAGAGACCCAGTACTTC. This codes for CASRSLGTGQETQYF.

The J gene is TRBJ1-1, the V gene TRBV24-1, with D perhaps TRBD1 (6 bases). Germline V CDR1 and CDR2: KGHDR, SFDVKD. This CDR3 has 13 residues. V gave up 4 bases and J gave up 6 bases, with 11 bases separating them. DNA for the CDR3: TGTGCCACCAGTGACTCACAGGGATCTGAAGCTTTCTTT. Protein product: CATSDSQGSEAFF.

This clonotype was observed a few times. The junction and the germline gene differ at one end; a read error may be behind it. This chain joins TRBV7-9 and TRBJ2-3, with TRBD2 identical over 8 bases. The CDR3 extends over 11 amino acids. Germline V gives CDR1 SEHNR, CDR2 FQNEAQ (reference sequence). This CDR3 reads CASSLGGLGFF. The CDR3 nucleotides are TGTGCCAGCAGCCTCGGGGGACTAGGGTTTTTT.

A few counts support this clonotype. The chain combines TRBV28 with TRBJ2-1, with 9 nucleotides matching TRBD2. Trimming cost V 7 bases and J 4 bases; bases outside gene matches: 8. Per the germline V gene, CDR1 is MDHEN and CDR2 is SYDVKM. This CDR3 is built from 15 residues. Here the CDR3 reads CASNSLAGAYNEQFF. DNA for the CDR3: TGTGCCAGCAACTCCTTAGCGGGAGCGTACAATGAGCAGTTCTTC.

This clonotype was detected only a few times. The genes are TRBV20-1 and TRBJ2-5; 12 bases are shared with TRBD1. The CDR3 has 14 amino acids. CDR1 and CDR2 (germline): DFQATT, SNEGSKA (reference sequence). The V segment lost 4 bases and the J segment 6 bases; nucleotides outside the gene matches: 6. The CDR3 DNA reads as TGCAGTGCTATAGGGGACAGGGGGCCGAAGACCCAGTACTTC. It translates to CSAIGDRGPKTQYF.

The chain joins TRBV12-3 or TRBV12-4 to TRBJ2-7, with a possible D match to TRBD1 (5 bases). The V and J ends lost 3 bases and 0 bases respectively, with 12 bases between them. The CDR3 runs 15 residues. The CDR3 region has the DNA TGTGCCAGCAGTTTCGGTTCCGGACACTCCTACGAGCAGTACTTC. Translating gives CASSFGSGHSYEQYF.

The rearrangement joins TRBV19 to TRBJ2-1; TRBD2 matches at 7 bases. Germline CDR1 is LNHDA and CDR2 is SQIVND (reference sequence). V was pared by 2 bases and J by 6 bases, with 4 bases of the junction left unmatched. This CDR3 comprises 14 residues. CDR3 nucleotide sequence: TGTGCCAGTAGTATACCAACTAGCGTCAATGAGCAGTTCTTC. It yields the protein CASSIPTSVNEQFF.

V and J are TRBV15 and TRBJ2-5; 11 nucleotides align to TRBD2. The CDR3 covers 16 residues. Germline V lookup: CDR1 LNHNV, CDR2 YYDKDF (reference sequence). V shed 5 bases, J shed 7 bases, and the junction held 12 bases outside the gene matches. The CDR3 coding sequence is TGTGCCACCAGCTTGCTTACTAGCGGGGGCCGTAGGACCCAGTACTTC. Protein product: CATSLLTSGGRRTQYF.

This clonotype appeared a few times. The chain is built from TRBV5-5 and TRBJ1-6; no reliable D call. Germline CDR1 SGHKS, CDR2 YYEKEE (reference sequence). Between the trimmed V and J ends, which lost 2 bases and 8 bases, there was a span of 14 bases. CDR3 length: 15 amino acids. The CDR3 sequence is CASSFVAGFDSPLHF. In DNA, the CDR3 is TGTGCCAGCAGCTTCGTGGCGGGTTTTGATTCACCCCTCCACTTT.

This clonotype has a single count. The chain carries TRBV6-5 and TRBJ2-1, with D possibly TRBD2 on 5 matching bases. Trimming took 0 bases from V and 8 from J, leaving 20 bases between them. Germline CDR1 and CDR2: MNHEY and SVGAGI. The CDR3 runs 17 residues. The CDR3 sequence: CASSYSSSRPGGDEQFF. CDR3 bases: TGTGCCAGCAGTTACTCGTCCTCGCGGCCCGGAGGAGATGAGCAGTTCTTC.

This clonotype was seen only a few times. This sequence joins TRBV9 and TRBJ2-1; TRBD2 matches 8 bases. V shed 4 bases and J 1 base; nucleotides not matched to a gene: 7. Germline assignment: CDR1 SGDLS and CDR2 YYNGEE. This CDR3 is built from 16 residues. The CDR3 protein is CASSPRGLGSYNEQFF. The CDR3 coding sequence is TGTGCCAGCAGCCCCAGGGGACTAGGGTCCTACAATGAGCAGTTCTTC.